This T cell receptor beta chain derives from a study of cytomegalovirus exposure and HLA in healthy donors. General study points: The study carried out a later analysis of TCR beta sequences. It associated approximately 17,000 of them with specific HLA alleles at a false discovery rate of 0.05. Sequencing artifact likely explains a cluster of highly shared sequence variants. A prior analysis recorded that most TCR beta V segments were productive about 90% or about 30% of the time.

About this clone: The target antigen is unknown.

Germline V gene lookup returns CDR1 SGHVS and CDR2 FNYEAQ. The trim removed 5 bases at V and 5 bases at J, leaving 0 bases unmatched. This CDR3 is built from 14 residues. Vbeta (60) and Jbeta (13) primers were used in the PCR. Original processing notes: In a later analysis, around 12 million of 75 million to 85 million unique beta chains occurred in at least two donors. The assay was immunoSEQ multiplex PCR, and TCRdb's table has in-frame clones only and misses some. V, J and clone size derive from that table, while D and trimming were established from the DNA sequence. The table shows tens of thousands of clones, with 70% to 80% occurring only once.

The specimen was PBMCs. This sequence was found in a man aged 18-30 years in good health and CMV-seropositive. The V and J genes are TRBV7-6 and TRBJ2-3; TRBD2 matches 14 bases. The CDR3 loop reads CASSGTSGGDTQYF. Written as DNA, the CDR3 is TGTGCCAGCAGCGGGACTAGCGGGGGAGATACGCAGTATTTT. Filled out from reference TRBV7-6 and TRBJ2-3, the complete variable domain reads GAGVSQSPRYKVTKRGQDVALRCDPISGHVSLYWYRQALGQGPEFLTYFNYEAQQDKSGLPNDRFSAERPEGSISTLTIQRTEQRDSAMYRCASSGTSGGDTQYFGPGTRLTVL.